The present entry profiles one T cell receptor (beta chain) with its context. This entry belongs to a study of shared clonotypes between healthy human individuals. At a deep level, the assay was run. Assay: immunoSEQ multiplex PCR; the TCRdb copy retains only in-frame clones and omits some. The table lists about 1 million clones, approximately 68% of them singletons. The TCR comes from a man aged 18 to 30 in good health. The sample consisted of memory CD4+ T cells sorted from blood. Subset specified: CD45RA-negative fraction.

The CDR3 nucleotides read TGTGCCACCAGCAATCTGACTGGGAGGGCTGCGTCATATGGCTACACCTTC. This encodes CATSNLTGRAASYGYTF. This rearrangement joins TRBV15 to TRBJ1-2; D is ambiguous. This CDR3 is built from 17 residues. Germline-derived CDR1 and CDR2 are LNHNV and YYDKDF (reference sequence). V was cut by 4 bases and J by 5 bases, with 23 bases left in between.